The clone carrying this TCR beta chain is identified as medium-sized from frequency. The target antigen is unknown. The CDR3 is 17 amino acids. The germline V gene has CDR1 DFQATT and CDR2 SNEGSKA (reference sequence). All TRB cDNA libraries came from 5' RACE performed with UMI labels. TCRdb processed the 5' RACE reads again and assigns one entry to each CDR3 protein, with no DNA. Its listing shows around 8,000 distinct CDR3 sequences. The data belong to a study of CXCR3-negative and CXCR3-positive naive CD8 T cells. Study-level results: Researchers report CXCR3 expression partially decreased after cryopreservation, with fresh PBMCs used in most assays.

The origin of this receptor is a human donor in good health. Some clones in this sample may be carry-over from other donors' samples. The rearrangement links TRBV20-1 to TRBJ2-3; absent DNA, TCRdb's TRBD2 call cannot be checked. Material for sequencing was naive CXCR3- CD8+ T cells from blood. Sample subset: CD45RO-CCR7+CD27+CD95- naive CD8+ T cells lacking CXCR3 (TNR3-). The CDR3 here is CSARRRQVILSTDTQYF.